Below, 7 T cell receptor beta chains from the same sample are listed, as sequenced in a study of cytomegalovirus exposure and HLA in healthy donors. Amplification used 60 Vbeta primers and 13 Jbeta primers. Using immunoSEQ multiplex PCR, the repertoire was profiled, and TCRdb retains in-frame clones only, with some absent. The sample carries 50,000 to 70,000 clones, 70% to 75% recorded once. Material for sequencing was PBMCs. The receptors derive from a man aged 30 to 45 in good health and CMV-seropositive.

This clone was counted a single time. The gene calls are TRBV15 and TRBJ2-2, with 7 bases identical to TRBD1. Germline lookup yields CDR1 LNHNV and CDR2 YYDKDF (reference sequence). The CDR3 is 14 residues long. V shed 5 bases and J 5 bases; nucleotides not matched to a gene: 5. The CDR3 here is CATSPDRATGELFF. DNA for the CDR3: TGTGCCACCAGCCCCGACAGGGCGACCGGGGAGCTGTTTTTT. Complete variable domain (other parts from reference TRBV15 and TRBJ2-2): DAMVIQNPRYQVTQFGKPVTLSCSQTLNHNVMYWYQQKSSQAPKLLFHYYDKDFNNEADTPDNFQSRRPNTSFCFLDIRSPGLGDTAMYLCATSPDRATGELFFGEGSRLTVL.

This clone has only one observation. This CDR3 is CAWSGTRGQPQHF. The CDR3, as DNA: TGTGCCTGGAGTGGGACTCGGGGACAGCCCCAGCATTTT. The V gene is TRBV30, the J gene TRBJ1-5, with unresolved D. CDR1 and CDR2 (germline): GTSNPN, SVGIG (reference sequence). The CDR3 covers 13 residues. Trimming stripped 1 base from V and 7 bases from J, with 11 bases between.

The chain has TRBV6-5 and TRBJ2-1; possible D gene TRBD1, 5 bases. Trimming pared 2 bases from V and 6 bases from J, leaving 5 bases between. CDR3 length: 12 amino acids. The germline CDR1 and CDR2 sequences are MNHEY and SVGAGI. The CDR3 region has the DNA TGTGCCAGCAGTTACAGGGGCAATGAGCAGTTCTTC. This codes for CASSYRGNEQFF.

The rearrangement links TRBV18 to TRBJ1-5; 7 bases align to TRBD1. Germline lookup yields CDR1 KGHSH and CDR2 LQKENI. V lost 4 bases to trimming and J lost 7 bases; unmatched junction nucleotides: 4. The CDR3 length is 13 residues. CDR3 amino acids: CASSLGTDQPQHF. CDR3 DNA sequence: TGTGCCAGCTCACTTGGGACAGACCAGCCCCAGCATTTT.

This clone was picked up one time. The rearrangement joins TRBV27 to TRBJ2-5, with 8 bases that match TRBD2. The J call may be wrong; the DNA end is better matched by TRBJ2-7. Germline CDR1 reads MNHEY; CDR2 reads SMNVEV (reference sequence). This CDR3 comprises 15 residues. The chain's CDR3 is CASSFRAGDYYEQYF. The CDR3 region has the DNA TGTGCCAGCAGTTTCCGAGCGGGAGATTACTACGAGCAGTACTTC.

As regards this clone: Relative to the germline gene, one junction end is altered; a read error may explain this. J is TRBJ2-7 and V is TRBV10-3, with 7 nucleotides matching TRBD2. This CDR3 is built from 11 residues. Looked up from germline, CDR1 is ENHRY and CDR2 is SYGVKD. CDR3 amino acids: CAIREGGEQYF. CDR3 nucleotides: TGTGCCATCCGTGAGGGAGGGGAGCAGTACTTC.

This clone was recorded once. CDR3 residues: CASYQGGSYEQYF. The CDR3 coding sequence is TGTGCCAGCTATCAGGGGGGTTCATACGAGCAGTACTTC. The chain links TRBV28 to TRBJ2-7, with a possible D match to TRBD1 (7 bases). V lost 8 bases and J lost 4, with 15 bases in between. The CDR3 spans 13 residues. The V gene's germline CDR1 is MDHEN and CDR2 SYDVKM.